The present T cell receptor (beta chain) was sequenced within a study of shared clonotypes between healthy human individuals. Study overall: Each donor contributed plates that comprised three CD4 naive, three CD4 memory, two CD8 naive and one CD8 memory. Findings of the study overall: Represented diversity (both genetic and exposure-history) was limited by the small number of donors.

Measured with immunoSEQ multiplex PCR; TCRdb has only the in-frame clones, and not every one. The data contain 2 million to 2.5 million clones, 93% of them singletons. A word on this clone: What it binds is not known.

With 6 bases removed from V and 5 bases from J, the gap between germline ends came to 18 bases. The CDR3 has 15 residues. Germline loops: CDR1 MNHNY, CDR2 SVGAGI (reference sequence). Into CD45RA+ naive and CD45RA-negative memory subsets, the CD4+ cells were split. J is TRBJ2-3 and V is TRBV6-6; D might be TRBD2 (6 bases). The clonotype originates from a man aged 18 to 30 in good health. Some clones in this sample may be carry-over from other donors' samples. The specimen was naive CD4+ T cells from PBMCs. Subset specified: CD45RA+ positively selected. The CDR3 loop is CASSLGSGVVDTQYF. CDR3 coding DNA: TGTGCCAGCAGCCTAGGCTCGGGAGTGGTAGATACGCAGTATTTT.